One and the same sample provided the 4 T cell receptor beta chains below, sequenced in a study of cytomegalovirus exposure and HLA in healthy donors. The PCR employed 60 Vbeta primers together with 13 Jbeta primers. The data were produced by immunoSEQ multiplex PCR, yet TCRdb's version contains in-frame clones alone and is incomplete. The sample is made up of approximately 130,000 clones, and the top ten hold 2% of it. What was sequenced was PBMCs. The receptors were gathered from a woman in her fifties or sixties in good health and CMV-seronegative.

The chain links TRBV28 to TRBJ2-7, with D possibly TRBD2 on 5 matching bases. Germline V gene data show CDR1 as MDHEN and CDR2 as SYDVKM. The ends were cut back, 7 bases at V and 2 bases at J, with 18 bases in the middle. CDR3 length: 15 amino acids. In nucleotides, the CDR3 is TGTGCCAGCACCTCCCAAGTGCGGGCCGCCTACGAGCAGTACTTC. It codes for CASTSQVRAAYEQYF.

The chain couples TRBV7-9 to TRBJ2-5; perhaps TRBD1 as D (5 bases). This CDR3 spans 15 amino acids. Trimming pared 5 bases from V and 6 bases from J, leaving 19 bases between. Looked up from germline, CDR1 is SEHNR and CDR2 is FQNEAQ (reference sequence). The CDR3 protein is CASSPKIRVGKTQYF. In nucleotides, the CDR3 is TGTGCCAGCAGCCCCAAGATCAGGGTTGGAAAGACCCAGTACTTC.

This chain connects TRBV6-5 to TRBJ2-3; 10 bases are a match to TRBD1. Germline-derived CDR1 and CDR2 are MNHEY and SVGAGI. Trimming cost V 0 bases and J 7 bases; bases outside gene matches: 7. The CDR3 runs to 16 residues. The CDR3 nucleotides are TGTGCCAGCAGTTACTCGAGAGGGACAGGGGTTTATACGCAGTATTTT. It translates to CASSYSRGTGVYTQYF.

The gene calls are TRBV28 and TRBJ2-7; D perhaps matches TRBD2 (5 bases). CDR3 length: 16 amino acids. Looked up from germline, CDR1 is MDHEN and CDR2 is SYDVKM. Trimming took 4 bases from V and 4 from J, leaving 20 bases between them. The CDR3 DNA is TGTGCCAGCAGTTACCCAGGACTGATTAAAAGATACGAGCAGTACTTC. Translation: CASSYPGLIKRYEQYF. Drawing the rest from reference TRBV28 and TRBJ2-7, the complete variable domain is DVKVTQSSRYLVKRTGEKVFLECVQDMDHENMFWYRQDPGLGLRLIYFSYDVKMKEKGDIPEGYSVSREKKERFSLILESASTNQTSMYLCASSYPGLIKRYEQYFGPGTRLTVT.